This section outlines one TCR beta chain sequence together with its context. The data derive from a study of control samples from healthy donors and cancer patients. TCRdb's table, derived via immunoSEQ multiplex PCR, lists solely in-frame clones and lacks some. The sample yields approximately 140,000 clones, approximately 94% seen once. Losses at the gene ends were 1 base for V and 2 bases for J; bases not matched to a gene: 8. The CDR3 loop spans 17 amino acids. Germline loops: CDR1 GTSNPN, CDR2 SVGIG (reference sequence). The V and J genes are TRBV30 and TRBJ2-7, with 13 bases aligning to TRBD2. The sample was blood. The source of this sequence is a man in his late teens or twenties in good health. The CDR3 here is CAWSDPGLAGRAYEQYF. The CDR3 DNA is TGTGCCTGGAGTGATCCGGGACTAGCGGGGCGGGCCTACGAGCAGTACTTC. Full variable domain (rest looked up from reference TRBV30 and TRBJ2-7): SQTIHQWPATLVQPVGSPLSLECTVEGTSNPNLYWYRQAAGRGLQLLFYSVGIGQISSEVPQNLSASRPQDRQFILSSKKLLLSDSGFYLCAWSDPGLAGRAYEQYFGPGTRLTVT.